This T cell receptor beta chain was captured in a study of T cell repertoires in cytomegalovirus infection. Whole-study context: The authors used CMV epitopes that were HLA-C-restricted (recently identified) and HLA-B-restricted (well studied). CMV infection and matching HLA type were both indicated by public TCR beta signatures.

Points on this clonotype: The antigen is unknown.

The CDR3 contains 14 residues. V dropped 4 bases and J dropped 4 bases, with 9 bases sitting between them. Germline CDR1 reads SGHNT; CDR2 reads YYREEE (reference sequence). TCRdb recomputed calls from the reads with MiXCR, one row per CDR3 protein. Of around 900,000 distinct CDR3 sequences in the sample, approximately 32% were seen once. This sequence joins TRBV5-4 and TRBJ1-6; D is unresolved. The sample in question was cultured CD8+ T cells from PBMCs, obtained from culture after CMV antigen stimulation. The TCR comes from a human donor in good health (CMV status not recorded). Some clones in this sample may be carry-over from other donors' samples. CDR3 loop: CASSPPGYNSPLHF. In nucleotides, the CDR3 is TGTGCCAGCAGCCCCCCGGGGTATAATTCACCCCTCCACTTT.